This T cell receptor beta chain was sequenced during a study of STAT3 mutations in large granular lymphocyte leukemia. Broader study findings: Persisting codominant clonotypes may have hidden a small pathogenic clone. Clonal expansion was inferred from other time points because no sample existed at each clone's first appearance. At least one immunodominant TCR beta clonotype appeared in every T-cell large granular lymphocyte leukemia patient.

Assay used: immunoSEQ multiplex PCR; TCRdb lists only in-frame clones, some missing. The sample includes a few thousand clones, around 48% of them seen just once. On this clone itself: Its antigen is as yet unknown.

CDR3 length equals 14 residues. The germline gives CDR1 SQVTM, CDR2 ANQGSEA. V lost 7 bases and J lost 2, with 17 bases in between. V is TRBV29-1 and J is TRBJ1-2, with a weak D call TRBD1 (5 bases). Sample: peripheral blood mononuclear cells. This sequence originates from a woman in her 70s with T-cell large granular lymphocyte leukemia. Some clones in this sample may be carry-over from other donors' samples. The CDR3 loop reads CSASGGRTNYGYTF. CDR3 nucleotide sequence: TGCAGCGCCTCGGGGGGACGGACGAACTATGGCTACACCTTC. Full variable domain (outside the CDR3, taken from reference TRBV29-1 and TRBJ1-2): SAVISQKPSRDICQRGTSLTIQCQVDSQVTMMFWYRQQPGQSLTLIATANQGSEATYESGFVIDKFPISRPNLTFSTLTVSNMSPEDSSIYLCSASGGRTNYGYTFGSGTRLTVV.